Below, 21 T cell receptor beta chains from the same sample are listed, as sequenced in a study of blood T cell repertoires in COVID-19. Only in-frame clones appear in the TCRdb table, and some are missing; sequencing was by immunoSEQ multiplex PCR. Here the sample spans about 360,000 clones, around nine tenths being singletons. The sample consisted of peripheral blood. These receptors were obtained from a woman in her fifties or sixties with COVID-19, enrolled during active disease.

The chain employs TRBV7-3 and TRBJ2-1; tentatively, D is TRBD2 (6 bases). Germline CDR1 and CDR2: SGHTA and FQGTGA. V lost 5 bases and J 1 base, leaving 21 bases between the germline ends. CDR3 length: 18 residues. The CDR3 region has the DNA TGTGCCAGCAGCCGAAGGGCTATAGCGGTGGGGTCCTACAATGAGCAGTTCTTC. This sequence encodes CASSRRAIAVGSYNEQFF.

In regard to this clone: Mismatch with germline at one junction end may stem from a read error. This sequence joins TRBV27 and TRBJ2-3; 7 nucleotides line up with TRBD1. The CDR3 sequence is 16 residues long. Germline CDR1 is MNHEY and CDR2 is SMNVEV (reference sequence). The CDR3: CASSPHRDSDSSRPSF. CDR3 DNA: TGTGCCAGCAGTCCCCACCGGGACAGCGACTCCTCTCGTCCCTCTTTT.

The chain combines TRBV12-3 or TRBV12-4 with TRBJ1-5; D is unresolved. With 6 bases removed from V and 7 bases from J, the gap between germline ends came to 10 bases. The CDR3 is 12 amino acids. Here the CDR3 reads CASREPGQPQHF. CDR3 sequence (DNA): TGTGCCAGCAGAGAGCCAGGCCAGCCCCAGCATTTT.

There are a few counts of this clone. This sequence joins TRBV20-1 and TRBJ1-1, with a weak D call TRBD1 (6 bases). CDR1 and CDR2 (germline): DFQATT, SNEGSKA (reference sequence). With 3 bases removed from V and 7 bases from J, the gap between germline ends came to 12 bases. This CDR3 region has 12 residues. The CDR3 region has the DNA TGCAGTGCTAGTTGGACAGAAAGTGAAGCTTTCTTT. Translation: CSASWTESEAFF.

This clone was seen a few times. The rearrangement links TRBV25-1 to TRBJ1-6, with 8 positions matching TRBD1. The CDR3 runs to 15 residues. CDR1 and CDR2 (germline): MGHDK, SYGVNS. After removal of 6 bases from V and 7 bases from J, the junction contained 8 bases not matched to a gene. This CDR3 reads CASRKSGGSNSPLHF. CDR3 coding DNA: TGTGCCAGCAGGAAGTCAGGGGGCTCCAATTCACCCCTCCACTTT.

The chain has TRBV6-2 or TRBV6-3 and TRBJ1-5; 8 positions match TRBD1. Germline-derived CDR1 and CDR2 are MNHEY and SVGEGT. CDR3 length: 17 amino acids. J gave up 4 bases and V 10 bases, and 18 bases lay outside the gene matches. Written as DNA, the CDR3 is TGTGCCACCACCCCCAGGGGAGACAGGGGTGTAAATCAGCCCCAGCATTTT. Residues: CATTPRGDRGVNQPQHF.

The J gene is TRBJ2-7, the V gene TRBV5-4; no firm D call. Trimming stripped 1 base from V and 0 bases from J, with 8 bases between. The CDR3 spans 14 residues. Germline values: CDR1 SGHNT, CDR2 YYREEE (reference sequence). The CDR3 is CASSLISSSYEQYF. The CDR3 DNA is TGTGCCAGCAGCTTGATATCTAGCTCCTACGAGCAGTACTTC.

J is TRBJ2-1 and V is TRBV4-1, with D hard to call. This CDR3 has 14 residues. CDR1 is MGHRA and CDR2 is YSYEKL in the germline V gene. V was trimmed by 5 bases and J by 5 bases, leaving 13 bases between them. CDR3 sequence reads: CASSGLTIDNEQFF. The CDR3 coding sequence is TGCGCCAGCAGCGGGCTGACAATCGACAATGAGCAGTTCTTC.

The CDR3: CASSMDRGFSYNSPLHF. The CDR3 region has the DNA TGTGCCAGCAGCATGGACAGGGGCTTCTCCTATAATTCACCCCTCCACTTT. The chain couples TRBV4-2 to TRBJ1-6; 9 nucleotides match TRBD1. Germline lookup yields CDR1 LGHNA and CDR2 YNFKEQ. The CDR3 contains 17 residues. The trim removed 5 bases at V and 0 bases at J, leaving 5 bases unmatched.

The chain recombines TRBV19 with TRBJ1-5; tentative D call: TRBD1 (5 bases). V was trimmed by 3 bases and J by 3 bases, leaving 12 bases between them. Germline V gives CDR1 LNHDA, CDR2 SQIVND (reference sequence). The CDR3 extends over 15 amino acids. The CDR3 reads CASSIMGQNNQPQHF. For the CDR3, the DNA is TGTGCCAGTAGTATTATGGGGCAGAACAATCAGCCCCAGCATTTT.

Only a few counts were recorded for this clone. V is TRBV18 and J is TRBJ2-2, with 10 bases matching TRBD1. The CDR3 covers 15 residues. Germline-derived CDR1 and CDR2 are KGHSH and LQKENI. V shed 4 bases and J 3 bases; nucleotides not matched to a gene: 2. CDR3 sequence (DNA): TGTGCCAGCTCACGGGACAGGGGAGACACCGGGGAGCTGTTTTTT. Protein product: CASSRDRGDTGELFF.

The chain links TRBV9 to TRBJ1-2; 7 bases line up with TRBD1. CDR3 length: 14 residues. The J segment lost 4 bases and the V segment lost 4 bases, leaving 7 bases of the junction unmatched. The germline gives CDR1 SGDLS, CDR2 YYNGEE. The CDR3 DNA sequence: TGTGCCAGCAGCCCCCGGGACAGACTCTATGGCTACACCTTC. Amino acids: CASSPRDRLYGYTF.

This chain uses TRBV4-1 with TRBJ2-7; TRBD1 matches 7 bases. There are 16 residues in the CDR3. V trimming: 4 bases; J trimming: 3 bases; junction bases outside the gene matches: 12. The V gene's germline CDR1 is MGHRA and CDR2 YSYEKL. In DNA, the CDR3 is TGCGCCAGCAGCCCCACTAACGCAGGGGGTTTCTACGAGCAGTACTTC. This encodes CASSPTNAGGFYEQYF.

Turning to this clone: Other DNA sequences within the sample encode an identical CDR3. This sequence joins TRBV19 and TRBJ1-1; D unclear. This CDR3 is built from 13 residues. CDR1 and CDR2 from the germline V gene are LNHDA and SQIVND (reference sequence). V was shortened by 4 bases and J by 0 bases, with 6 bases between the two germline ends. CDR3 residues: CASSTSMNTEAFF. DNA for the CDR3: TGTGCCAGTAGTACTAGCATGAACACTGAAGCTTTCTTT.

The V gene is TRBV12-5, the J gene TRBJ1-1; a weak D match, TRBD1 (5 bases). Germline lookup yields CDR1 LGHNT and CDR2 FRNRAP. CDR3 length: 14 amino acids. Deletions cut 4 bases from V and 0 bases from J, with 9 bases between. CDR3 loop: CASGSWDLNTEAFF. Written as DNA, the CDR3 is TGTGCTAGTGGTTCTTGGGACTTGAACACTGAAGCTTTCTTT.

This clone was counted once. The J gene is TRBJ1-2, the V gene TRBV9, with a tentative D call TRBD1 (6 bases). The germline CDR1 and CDR2 sequences are SGDLS and YYNGEE. The V and J ends lost 0 bases and 4 bases respectively, with 16 bases between them. The CDR3 covers 16 residues. Here the CDR3 reads CASSVGTGSGSYGYTF. CDR3 nucleotides: TGTGCCAGCAGCGTAGGTACAGGGTCGGGTTCCTATGGCTACACCTTC. Filled out from reference TRBV9 and TRBJ1-2, the complete variable domain reads DSGVTQTPKHLITATGQRVTLRCSPRSGDLSVYWYQQSLDQGLQFLIQYYNGEERAKGNILERFSAQQFPDLHSELNLSSLELGDSALYFCASSVGTGSGSYGYTFGSGTRLTVV.

This chain links TRBV6-5 with TRBJ1-1; 8 nucleotides line up with TRBD1. The CDR3 totals 15 residues. Germline V gives CDR1 MNHEY, CDR2 SVGAGI. The trim removed 0 bases at V and 4 bases at J, leaving 4 bases unmatched. The CDR3 bases are TGTGCCAGCAGTTACTCCATTACAGGGGGCACTGAAGCTTTCTTT. It codes for CASSYSITGGTEAFF.

The chain has TRBV12-5 and TRBJ2-1, with D possibly TRBD1 on 6 matching bases. The CDR3 covers 16 residues. The germline gives CDR1 LGHNT, CDR2 FRNRAP. V was pared by 2 bases and J by 2 bases, with 13 bases between. This CDR3 reads CASGLTSGETYNEQFF. The CDR3 bases are TGTGCTAGTGGTTTGACGTCAGGGGAGACCTACAATGAGCAGTTCTTC.

The CDR3 region is CASSLSENTEAFF. The DNA of the CDR3 is TGCGCCAGCAGCCTCTCAGAGAACACTGAAGCTTTCTTT. V gene TRBV4-1 combines with J gene TRBJ1-1; D is unclear. The ends were cut back, 4 bases at V and 1 base at J, with 7 bases in the middle. The CDR3 runs 13 residues. The germline gives CDR1 MGHRA, CDR2 YSYEKL.

The rearrangement links TRBV7-9 to TRBJ2-2; TRBD1 matches at 8 bases. CDR1 and CDR2 (germline): SEHNR, FQNEAQ (reference sequence). V gave up 6 bases and J gave up 6 bases; unmatched junction bases: 12. This CDR3 region has 16 residues. CDR3: CASSLPRVTGAGELFF. The CDR3 DNA is TGTGCCAGCAGTCTCCCTCGTGTGACAGGGGCCGGGGAGCTGTTTTTT.

V gene TRBV24-1 combines with J gene TRBJ2-5; D gene unclear. Deletions cut 0 bases from V and 2 bases from J, with 15 bases between. Per germline, CDR1 KGHDR and CDR2 SFDVKD. The CDR3 consists of 17 residues. The CDR3: CATSDLRLENYQETQYF. The CDR3 bases are TGTGCCACCAGTGATTTGCGGCTGGAAAACTATCAAGAGACCCAGTACTTC.